These T cell receptor beta chains were read from a single sample in a study of cytomegalovirus exposure and HLA in healthy donors. Generated by immunoSEQ multiplex PCR, the TCRdb table keeps only in-frame clones and is missing some. Among 150,000 to 200,000 clones, about three quarters were seen once, and the ten largest hold roughly 2.6%. Material for sequencing was PBMCs. These receptors were collected from a woman aged 40 to 50 in good health and CMV-seropositive. The CDR3 runs from the conserved cysteine through the conserved F or W. A D gene is named only where the DNA matches it firmly.

cdr3_aa d_call v_call
CASSETSGRVTSKETQYF TRBD2 TRBV2
CASSLFGVDEQYF NA TRBV18
CASSTTGKADTQYF NA TRBV6-5
CSVDSGALNYGYTF NA TRBV29-1
CASRSSGGTDTQYF TRBD2 TRBV6-1
CASSSTGAGEQFF TRBD1 TRBV5-1
CAWKDRASYNSPLHF TRBD1 TRBV30
CASSPRLAGHNEQFF TRBD2 TRBV18
CASSDWTGGQETQYF TRBD1 TRBV6-1
CASTPGGSGNSPLHF NA TRBV7-2
CASSQDNELSTGFETQYF TRBD1 TRBV4-1
CASSLGAEGAGELFF NA TRBV5-4
CASRIAGSYEQYF TRBD2 TRBV5-4
CASSLDPGDWTQYF NA TRBV11-2
CASSEADRILNQPQHF NA TRBV6-1
CASSPDGGQGALGEETQYF TRBD1 TRBV4-1
CASSEKWQNYGYTF NA TRBV6-1
CAISESTGGRGYTF NA TRBV10-3